A selection of T cell receptor beta chains follows, all from one sample in a study of blood T cell repertoires in COVID-19. Only in-frame clones appear in the TCRdb table, and some are missing; sequencing was by immunoSEQ multiplex PCR. The sample shows approximately 300,000 clones, roughly 84% of them seen only once. Input material: peripheral blood. All receptors come from a human donor with COVID-19, enrolled during active disease. The donor label of this sample is uncertain. The CDR3 runs from the conserved cysteine through the conserved F or W. A D gene is named only where the DNA matches it firmly. Part of the rows lack a size; the others show once, few, many or a class for expanded clones.

J gene	D gene	V gene	clone size	CDR3 protein	CDR3 DNA
TRBJ2-1	TRBD2	TRBV10-3	NA	CATGLAGGQGEQFF	TGTGCCACGGGACTAGCGGGAGGCCAGGGTGAGCAGTTCTTC
TRBJ2-7	TRBD2	TRBV19	few	CASSTPGLAGLQYF	TGTGCCAGTAGTACCCCGGGACTAGCGGGTTTGCAGTACTTC
TRBJ2-7	NA	TRBV27	NA	CASSFGRTYEQYF	TGTGCCAGCAGTTTCGGCAGGACCTACGAGCAGTACTTC
TRBJ2-1	NA	TRBV10-1	once	CASSSADTYNEQFF	TGCGCCAGCAGCTCCGCCGACACTTACAATGAGCAGTTCTTC
TRBJ1-5	NA	TRBV27	NA	CASSSLNQPQHF	TGTGCCAGCAGTTCTCTCAATCAGCCCCAGCATTTT
TRBJ1-1	NA	TRBV12-3/TRBV12-4	NA	CASNTGFSTEAFF	TGTGCCAGCAATACAGGGTTCTCCACTGAAGCTTTCTTT
TRBJ2-3	TRBD2	TRBV14	few	CASSRRLAGGEGSTDTQYF	TGTGCCAGCAGCCGAAGACTAGCGGGGGGCGAGGGGAGCACAGATACGCAGTATTTT
TRBJ1-3	NA	TRBV6-1	NA	CASSEGRGSGNTIYF	TGTGCCAGCAGTGAAGGACGGGGCTCTGGAAACACCATATATTTT
TRBJ2-2	NA	TRBV3-1/TRBV3-2	NA	CASSQALATGELFF	TGTGCCAGCAGCCAAGCCTTGGCCACCGGGGAGCTGTTTTTT
TRBJ2-3	TRBD1	TRBV5-1	NA	CASSTRDRGFSTDTQYF	TGCGCCAGCAGCACCCGGGACAGGGGGTTTAGCACAGATACGCAGTATTTT
TRBJ1-4	TRBD1	TRBV23-1	NA	CASSTNRTLTGANNEKLFF	TGCGCCAGCAGCACCAACCGAACTCTTACAGGGGCCAATAATGAAAAACTGTTTTTT
TRBJ1-2	TRBD1	TRBV27	NA	CASSFGRGRGYTF	TGTGCCAGCAGTTTTGGAAGGGGGCGGGGCTACACCTTC
TRBJ2-7	NA	TRBV27	NA	CASSLSRSSYEQYF	TGTGCCAGCAGTTTATCCCGGAGCTCCTACGAGCAGTACTTC